The text below deals with one T cell receptor (beta chain). By sample share, this clonotype is medium-sized (0.01 to 0.1%). No cognate antigen has been identified for it. No base-level quality is on record; no much larger clone is a single base apart. Library preparation was by 5' RACE. TCRdb shows the sequencer as NextSeq 500. In the TCR library protocol, a unique molecular identifier was attached to each TCR cDNA molecule so that PCR and sequencing errors could be corrected. In the source study's methods: TCR identification, UMI-based error correction and CDR3 extraction were all carried out with Decombinator tools. TCRs above a frequency of 2 per 1,000, corresponding to the top 1% of the tumor frequency distribution, were defined as expanded. Renyi diversity was computed with the R vegan package after each repertoire had been subsampled 100 times to 5,000 TCRs. To build CDR3 similarity networks, amino acid triplet string-kernel similarity was used, and CDR3s were connected when their pairwise similarity was above 0.82. TCRdb applied fastp at Q25 and MiXCR to the public reads, then kept only in-frame beta chains. For every CDR3 protein sequence, its rows merge into one entry that carries the most common genes and DNA. TCRdb assigned the V and J calls; the authors' analysis was not used. Recorded for this sample are more than 30,000 distinct CDR3 sequences; more than 4.5% of them occurred a single time. Of the sample, approximately 24% falls within the top ten clones.

This sample was taken from a study of spatial heterogeneity in lung cancer (dated by TCRdb to between 2018 and 2021). Concerning the study at large: More beta-chain than alpha-chain transcripts were consistently detected, likely reflecting higher beta-chain transcript abundance. In the raw uncorrected reads, each unique combination of TCR and UMI appeared more than ten times on average. TCR alpha and beta repertoires were quantitatively compared across multiple tumor regions, matched nontumor lung and blood in non-small cell lung cancer. Nonsynonymous mutation counts, determined by whole-exome sequencing of tumor tissue, were related to TCR repertoire features. Both alpha and beta chains were TCR-sequenced in samples taken at surgery, namely 220 tumor regions, approximately 66 matched nontumor lung samples and 50 to 60 PBMC samples. Findings and caveats that apply to the study as a whole: Ubiquitous expanded tumor TCRs were detected in blood more often at tumor resection than at routine follow-up. Additional single-cell paired TCR alpha and beta sequencing was considered necessary to confirm, at a functional level, the hypothesis that regional TCRs recognize regional mutations.

The sample's time point label is to be understood as: sample taken at primary tumor resection. The donors were some 70 patients from the lung TRACERx cohort who had early-stage, untreated non-small cell lung cancer. For TCR sequencing, whole RNA was extracted from tumor and nontumor lung tissue, or from cryopreserved PBMC samples, and no cell sorting was done. Only patients for whom sufficient RNA was available from at least two tumor regions were selected for TCR sequencing. The CDR3 sequence holds 16 residues, the cysteine and phenylalanine included. Only CDR3 DNA remains: 48 bases, in frame from the first base. The junction carries 22 bases between V and J, which are trimmed by 5 bases and 7 bases respectively. CDR1 and CDR2, per the germline V gene, are KGHDR and SFDVKD.

The sequences come from PBMCs, collected at surgery. The rearranged segments are TRBV24-1 and TRBJ1-1; no D gene call is confident. This receptor was taken from a female donor with early-stage non-small cell lung cancer. Read as DNA, the sequence is TGTGCCACCAGTGCTCTGACCCACCGGTTGGGTGGTGAAGCTTTCTTT. Translated, it gives CATSALTHRLGGEAFF.